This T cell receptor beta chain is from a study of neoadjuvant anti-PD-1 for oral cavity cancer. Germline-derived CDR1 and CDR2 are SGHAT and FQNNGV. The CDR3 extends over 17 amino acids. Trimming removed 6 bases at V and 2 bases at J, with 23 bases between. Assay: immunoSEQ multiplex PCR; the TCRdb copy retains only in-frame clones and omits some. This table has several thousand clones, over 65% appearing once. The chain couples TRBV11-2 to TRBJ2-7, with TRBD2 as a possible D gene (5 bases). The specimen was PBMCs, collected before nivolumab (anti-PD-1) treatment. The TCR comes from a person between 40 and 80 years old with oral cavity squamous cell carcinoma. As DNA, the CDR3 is TGTGCCAGCAGTCTTACGTCCTCTGGGCGGGCAACCTACGAGCAGTACTTC. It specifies CASSLTSSGRATYEQYF.